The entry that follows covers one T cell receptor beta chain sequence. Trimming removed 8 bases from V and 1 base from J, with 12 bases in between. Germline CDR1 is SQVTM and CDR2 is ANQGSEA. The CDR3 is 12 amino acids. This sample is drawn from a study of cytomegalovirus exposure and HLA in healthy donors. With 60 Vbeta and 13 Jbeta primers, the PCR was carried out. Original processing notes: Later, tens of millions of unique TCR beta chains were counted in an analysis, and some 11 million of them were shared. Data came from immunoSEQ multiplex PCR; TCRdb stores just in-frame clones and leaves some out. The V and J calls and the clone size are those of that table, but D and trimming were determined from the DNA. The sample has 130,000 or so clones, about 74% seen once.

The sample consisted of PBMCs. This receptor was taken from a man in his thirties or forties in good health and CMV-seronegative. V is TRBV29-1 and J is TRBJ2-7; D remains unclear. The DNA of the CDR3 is TGCAGCATGGCCCTGTGGTCCTACGAGCAGTACTTC. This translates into CSMALWSYEQYF.